The 6 T cell receptor beta chains below come from one sample, sequenced in a study of memory CD4+ T cells and cytomegalovirus serostatus (dated by TCRdb to about 2019). A FACSAria II was used to sort memory CD4+ T cells, defined as single viable CD3+CD4+CD8-CD45RO+ cells. Library preparation employed the immunoSEQ multiplex PCR assay. Not all clones reach the TCRdb copy of this immuneACCESS table, which keeps in-frame sequences only. Checked studies attribute under half of the gap to unresolved V genes and leave the rest unexplained. Counted in this sample were about 75,000 clones; roughly 78% of them appeared once. The ten largest clones take up around 2.6% of the sample. Material for sequencing was memory CD4+ T cells from blood. The receptors shown here come from an adult in good health and CMV-seropositive.

This sequence joins TRBV27 and TRBJ2-7; 12 nucleotides agree with TRBD2. CDR1 and CDR2 from the germline V gene are MNHEY and SMNVEV (reference sequence). Trimming removed 8 bases from V and 4 bases from J; junction bases left unmatched: 6. CDR3 length: 14 residues. In nucleotides, the CDR3 is TGTGCCAGCGGGTTACTAGCGGGGGGATACGAGCAGTACTTC. Translating gives CASGLLAGGYEQYF.

This rearrangement joins TRBV10-3 to TRBJ1-2, with TRBD1 matching over 8 bases. The length of the CDR3 is 15 residues. Per germline, CDR1 ENHRY and CDR2 SYGVKD. V shed 7 bases, J shed 1 base, and the junction held 8 bases outside the gene matches. The CDR3 loop is CAIKGTGAINYGYTF. Here the CDR3 DNA reads TGTGCCATCAAAGGGACAGGAGCAATTAACTATGGCTACACCTTC.

The chain uses TRBV4-2 and TRBJ2-5; D is undetermined. The CDR3 loop spans 16 amino acids. Per the germline V gene, CDR1 is LGHNA and CDR2 is YNFKEQ. The germline V and J ends were trimmed by 0 bases and 0 bases, with 11 bases remaining between them. CDR3 sequence (DNA): TGTGCCAGCAGCCAAGATCCTGGGCTCCACCAAGAGACCCAGTACTTC. It codes for CASSQDPGLHQETQYF.

V and J are TRBV27 and TRBJ1-2; D unclear. V was trimmed by 6 bases and J by 3 bases, leaving 17 bases between them. The CDR3 extends over 15 amino acids. Germline-derived CDR1 and CDR2 are MNHEY and SMNVEV (reference sequence). The CDR3 is CASREDTAGDYGYTF. The CDR3 nucleotides are TGTGCCAGCAGAGAAGACACCGCCGGGGACTATGGCTACACCTTC.

This chain links TRBV29-1 with TRBJ2-2; D not certain. The CDR3 covers 16 residues. CDR1 and CDR2 from the germline V gene are SQVTM and ANQGSEA. Trimming stripped 4 bases from V and 5 bases from J, with 20 bases between. Here the CDR3 reads CSVGKEAGPGTGELFF. In nucleotides, the CDR3 is TGCAGCGTTGGGAAAGAGGCAGGCCCCGGGACCGGGGAGCTGTTTTTT.

This clone was seen only once. The V call is TRBV15, the J call TRBJ1-2; TRBD1 aligns across 7 bases. Germline V gene data show CDR1 as LNHNV and CDR2 as YYDKDF (reference sequence). The CDR3 has 18 amino acids. The trim removed 0 bases at V and 4 bases at J, leaving 14 bases unmatched. The CDR3 DNA reads as TGTGCCACCAGCAGAGATGCTACGGGGCAGGGGGGGATCTATGGCTACACCTTC. Translation: CATSRDATGQGGIYGYTF.